The T cell receptor beta chain under discussion was sequenced for a study of blood T cell repertoires in COVID-19. Across the study: T cells, B-cell-depleted T cells, or PBMCs supplied cDNA or gDNA.

This clone was observed a handful of times. Clones were sequenced by immunoSEQ multiplex PCR, and TCRdb holds only the in-frame ones, with some missing. Here the sample spans around 140,000 clones, 60% to 85% being singletons. Material: peripheral blood. The receptor's source is a woman older than 75 with active or convalescent COVID-19.

The CDR3 here is CASSQDRNSGNTIYF. DNA for the CDR3: TGCGCCAGCAGCCAAGACAGAAACTCTGGAAACACCATATATTTT. V gene TRBV4-3 combines with J gene TRBJ1-3; D not certain. V shed 0 bases and J shed 0 bases, with 6 bases lying between them. The length of the CDR3 is 15 residues. Germline values: CDR1 LGHNA, CDR2 YSLEER.